This T cell receptor (beta chain) comes out of a study of shared clonotypes between healthy human individuals. Germline lookup yields CDR1 MNHEY and CDR2 SMNVEV (reference sequence). Losses at the gene ends were 1 base for V and 4 bases for J; bases not matched to a gene: 4. The CDR3 sequence is 15 residues long. The naive CD8 subset, CD45RO-negative cells positively selected for CCR7, excluded terminally differentiated effector memory CD45RA+ cells. Some clones are missing from TCRdb's copy, which holds only in-frame ones; the method was immunoSEQ multiplex PCR. Altogether about 680,000 clones are present, just over 90% being singletons, with the ten largest covering about 24%.

The TCR was taken from a man aged 30 to 45 in good health. The genes are TRBV27 and TRBJ2-7; 10 bases are a match to TRBD1. The sample consisted of naive CD8+ T cells sorted from blood. This CDR3 reads CASSLLGTGEYEQYF. The CDR3, as DNA: TGTGCCAGCAGTTTATTGGGGACAGGGGAATACGAGCAGTACTTC.